This T cell receptor (beta chain) comes out of a study of T cell responses to AZD1222 COVID-19 vaccine. V shed 7 bases and J shed 3 bases, with 16 bases lying between them. The V gene's germline CDR1 is GTSNPN and CDR2 SVGIG (reference sequence). CDR3 length: 13 residues. Libraries were prepared by immunoSEQ multiplex PCR; TCRdb keeps only in-frame clonotypes and omits some of them. The profile shows about 160,000 clones, about 92% of them singletons. V usage is TRBV30 and J usage is TRBJ2-7; D may be TRBD1 (6 bases). The source was peripheral blood, collected on day 0 of MenACWY control vaccination. The source is an adult in good health. The CDR3 bases are TGTGCCTCCGCCGGGACATTGGACTACGAGCAGTACTTC. Encoded protein: CASAGTLDYEQYF.